These T cell receptor beta chains were read from a single sample in a study of cytomegalovirus exposure and HLA in healthy donors. The data were produced by immunoSEQ multiplex PCR, yet TCRdb's version contains in-frame clones alone and is incomplete. This sample has 100,000 to 140,000 clones, with 74% found just once. Sequences were obtained from PBMCs. The receptors were sampled from a woman aged 40 to 49 in good health and CMV-seropositive. CDR3s include the opening cysteine and the closing phenylalanine or tryptophan. A D gene is named only where the DNA matches it firmly. The size field is filled for only some rows; it gives once, few, many or a size class.

D gene,clone size,V gene,J gene,CDR3 DNA,CDR3 protein
TRBD2,.,TRBV6-1,TRBJ2-1,TGTGCCAGCATCAGCGGACTAGCGGGGTGGATTAAGCAGTTCTTC,CASISGLAGWIKQFF
.,.,TRBV5-1,TRBJ1-4,TGCGCCAGCAGCAGTTTCCAGGGAGGCACTAATGAAAAACTGTTTTTT,CASSSFQGGTNEKLFF
TRBD1,.,TRBV11-3,TRBJ2-1,TGTGCCAGCAGCACCGGGACAGGGGAAGCTAATGAGCAGTTCTTC,CASSTGTGEANEQFF
.,.,TRBV7-2,TRBJ1-2,TGTGCCAGCAGCACCGGACAGAGCTATGGCTACACCTTC,CASSTGQSYGYTF
.,.,TRBV4-2,TRBJ2-5,TGTGCCAGCAGCCAAGACAGGGGTAGGGAGACCCAGTACTTC,CASSQDRGRETQYF
.,.,TRBV11-3,TRBJ2-5,TGTGCCAGCAGCCGGGGGTTCCAAGAGACCCAGTACTTC,CASSRGFQETQYF
.,.,TRBV2,TRBJ1-2,TGTGCCAGCAGCTCAGGGGTTATCTTGTGGGGCTACACCTTC,CASSSGVILWGYTF
.,.,TRBV5-1,TRBJ1-6,TGCGCCAGCAGCTTTCAACAGCGGGGTTCACCCCTCCACTTT,CASSFQQRGSPLHF
.,once,TRBV5-1,TRBJ2-7,TGCGCCAGCAGCTTGGATGGACTCCCCAGCGACGAGCAGTACTTC,CASSLDGLPSDEQYF
TRBD1,.,TRBV7-8,TRBJ2-3,TGTGCCAGCAGCTCACAGGGGTTGTTAGATTTT,CASSSQGLLDF
.,.,TRBV5-6,TRBJ1-2,TGTGCCAGCAGCGCCACAGGGCATGGCTACACCTTC,CASSATGHGYTF
TRBD1,.,TRBV7-2,TRBJ1-5,TGTGCCAGCAGGCAGAGCAGGGGGAATCAGCCCCAGCATTTT,CASRQSRGNQPQHF
.,.,TRBV6-5,TRBJ1-2,TGTGCCAGCAGTTACGCCAGGGGAGAATATGGCTACACCTTC,CASSYARGEYGYTF
TRBD1,.,TRBV7-2,TRBJ2-5,TGTGCCAGCAGCAAACCGGGACAGGGGGCTCGGGAGACCCAGTACTTC,CASSKPGQGARETQYF
.,.,TRBV10-3,TRBJ1-5,TGTGCCATCAGTGTGGCAGGTAACAATCAGCCCCAGCATTTT,CAISVAGNNQPQHF
.,.,TRBV5-4,TRBJ1-2,TGTGCCAGCAGAGAAGGGGCAGGGAATCATGGCTACACCTTC,CASREGAGNHGYTF
.,.,TRBV5-4,TRBJ2-5,TGTGCCAGCAGCTGGGGGGGGGCCGGAGAGACCCAGTACTTC,CASSWGGAGETQYF
.,.,TRBV6-1,TRBJ1-1,TGTGCCAGCACAATCGAAGGGGGAACTGAAGCTTTCTTT,CASTIEGGTEAFF
.,.,TRBV7-9,TRBJ2-5,TGTGCCAGCAGCTTAGCAATAGCCCTACCCGGAGAGACCCAGTACTTC,CASSLAIALPGETQYF
.,.,TRBV5-4,TRBJ2-4,TGTGCCAGCAGCTTCTCCGGGCAGGTGGGAGACATTCAGTACTTC,CASSFSGQVGDIQYF
.,.,TRBV9,TRBJ2-2,TGTGCCAGCAGCGTAGCGGCAGGTTCGAACACCGGGGAGCTGTTTTTT,CASSVAAGSNTGELFF
TRBD1,.,TRBV5-1,TRBJ1-5,TGCGCCAGCAGCTTGTCTGCAGGGGGAAATCAGCCCCAGCATTTT,CASSLSAGGNQPQHF
TRBD1,.,TRBV7-6,TRBJ1-2,TGTGCCAGCAGCCCCTCGGGAGGGGGCGGCTATGGCTACATCTTC,CASSPSGGGGYGYIF
.,.,TRBV29-1,TRBJ2-6,TGCAGCGTTTCAGGAGGGGGCACTGGGGCCAACGTCCTGACTTTC,CSVSGGGTGANVLTF
.,.,TRBV7-3,TRBJ2-3,TGTGCCAGCACCACAGCCGGGAGAGATACGCAGTATTTT,CASTTAGRDTQYF
.,.,TRBV4-1,TRBJ1-1,TGCGCCAGCAGCCAAGGGGCGAGCCAGAACACTGAAGCTTTCTTT,CASSQGASQNTEAFF
TRBD1,.,TRBV7-2,TRBJ2-5,TGTGCCAGCAGGGGACAGGGGCCCAGTACCCAGTACTTC,CASRGQGPSTQYF
TRBD1,.,TRBV7-9,TRBJ1-1,TGTGCCAGCAGCACCGGACAGGGACGAGTGGGCACTGAAGCTTTCTTT,CASSTGQGRVGTEAFF
.,once,TRBV9,TRBJ1-6,TGTGCCAGCAGCGTAGGATCTAGGGGGAGCAATTCACCCCTCCACTTT,CASSVGSRGSNSPLHF
.,.,TRBV6-5,TRBJ1-1,TGTGCCAGCAGTTATGGCTTCGAGAACACTGAAGCTTTCTTT,CASSYGFENTEAFF
TRBD1,.,TRBV5-6,TRBJ1-5,TGTGCCAGCAGAAAACAGGGGGCTGATCAGCCCCAGCATTTT,CASRKQGADQPQHF
.,.,TRBV4-1,TRBJ2-5,TGCGCCAGCAGCCAAGGTGTAACTGTGGGGGGTCTCGGGGAGACCCAGTACTTC,CASSQGVTVGGLGETQYF
.,few,TRBV6-6,TRBJ2-3,TGTGCCACATCCCCGGGCAGGGAACCCACAGATACGCAGTATTTT,CATSPGREPTDTQYF
TRBD1,.,TRBV5-1,TRBJ2-1,TGCGCCAGCAGCCCCAGAGTGGGCGGTACAGGGGGAAATGAGCAGTTCTTC,CASSPRVGGTGGNEQFF
.,few,TRBV30,TRBJ1-1,TGTGCCTGGTCAAATAGCGACACTGAAGCTTTCTTT,CAWSNSDTEAFF
.,few,TRBV19,TRBJ1-1,TGTGCCAGTAGTTGGGCAGGCCGCCACACTGAAGCTTTCTTT,CASSWAGRHTEAFF
.,.,TRBV2,TRBJ1-4,TGTGCCAGCAGTGAATGGCAGTCATATGAAAAACTGTTTTTT,CASSEWQSYEKLFF
TRBD1,.,TRBV5-1,TRBJ2-1,TGCGCCAGCAGCCCCCGGGACAGGGGATACAATGAGCAGTTCTTC,CASSPRDRGYNEQFF
.,once,TRBV30,TRBJ1-6,TGTGCCTGGAGTGTACAGGGTTTGGGTAATTCACCCCTCCACTTT,CAWSVQGLGNSPLHF
TRBD2,.,TRBV7-3,TRBJ2-3,TGTGCCAGCAGCTACGGCGGGGGGGCCGGAGATACGCAGTATTTT,CASSYGGGAGDTQYF
.,.,TRBV25-1,TRBJ2-3,TGTGCCAGCAGTTTTTCAGGGGTCTTGGATACGCAGTATTTT,CASSFSGVLDTQYF
TRBD1,.,TRBV9,TRBJ1-5,TGTGCCAGCAGCGTAGCGACAGGGGGCGATCAGCCCCAGCATTTT,CASSVATGGDQPQHF
.,.,TRBV6-5,TRBJ1-2,TGTGCCAGCACAGGGTTCGGCTATGGCTACACCTTC,CASTGFGYGYTF
.,.,TRBV2,TRBJ2-6,TGTGCCAGCACTTTTCAGTACTCTGGGGCCAACGTCCTGACTTTC,CASTFQYSGANVLTF
.,.,TRBV7-6,TRBJ2-5,TGTGCCAGCAGCTTACAGGCCAACCAAGAGACCCAGTACTTC,CASSLQANQETQYF
.,.,TRBV4-2,TRBJ2-1,TGTGCCAGCAGCCCATCTGATATAGCGGCCTCCTACAATGAGCAGTTCTTC,CASSPSDIAASYNEQFF